This TCR beta chain is drawn from a study of T cells in Graves' hyperthyroidism and ophthalmopathy. This clonotype was picked up many times. The antigen is not known. TCR beta CDR3 regions were amplified from RNA transcripts. HTBI primers were employed in a first-round RT-PCR of the TCR CDR3. TCRdb processed the multiplex PCR reads anew with MiXCR; each CDR3 protein has one entry. Of hundreds of thousands of distinct CDR3 sequences in the sample, approximately 14% are singletons; the top ten hold around 4.1%. Study results and caveats: Most thyroid clonotypes that were expanded above 0.001 also turned up in blood.

Sequencing was done on a sample of blood. The clonotype originates from a woman aged 40 to 50 with Graves' ophthalmopathy.

DNA of the CDR3: TGTGCCATCAGGCGGACTTCTCAAGAGACCCAGTACTTC. This codes for CAIRRTSQETQYF. The chain carries TRBV10-3 and TRBJ2-5, with D perhaps TRBD2 (5 bases). Trimming pared 6 bases from V and 2 bases from J, leaving 10 bases between. CDR1 ENHRY and CDR2 SYGVKD come from the germline V gene. The CDR3 sequence is 13 residues long.